This record looks at one T cell receptor beta chain sequence and its context. Its antigen is currently unknown. The sample originates from a study of cytomegalovirus exposure and HLA in healthy donors. Study-wide results and limits: Evidence from a later analysis indicated that most CMV-associated TCR beta chains looked HLA-restricted.

CDR3 length equals 15 residues. Germline CDR1 SGHDN, CDR2 FVKESK. J gave up 4 bases and V 3 bases, and 7 bases lay outside the gene matches. PCR was performed using 60 Vbeta and 13 Jbeta primers. The protocol was immunoSEQ multiplex PCR, while the TCRdb copy is restricted to in-frame clones and leaves out a portion. This table holds fewer than 200,000 clones, around 85% found once. The sequenced sample consisted of PBMCs. This TCR derives from a male donor in good health and CMV-seronegative. The V gene is TRBV14, the J gene TRBJ2-5, with 8 bases lining up with TRBD1. CDR3 DNA: TGTGCCAGCAGCCAGAGCCAGGGGGCCGGAGAGACCCAGTACTTC. It codes for CASSQSQGAGETQYF.